What follows are 15 T cell receptor beta chains derived from one specimen sequenced in a study of T cell changes during pregnancy in multiple sclerosis. TCRdb's table, derived via immunoSEQ multiplex PCR, lists solely in-frame clones and lacks some. Among around 70,000 clones listed, around 94% were seen once. This specimen consisted of peripheral blood, obtained before pregnancy. These receptors were taken from a female donor with multiple sclerosis, enrolled in a pregnancy study.

The chain links TRBV5-1 to TRBJ2-1, with 10 nucleotides matching TRBD1. V lost 4 bases to trimming and J lost 3 bases; unmatched junction nucleotides: 7. The CDR3 totals 16 residues. Germline CDR1 reads SGHRS; CDR2 reads YFSETQ. The CDR3 sequence: CASSLLGDRGYNEQFF. CDR3 nucleotide sequence: TGCGCCAGCAGCCTCTTAGGGGACAGGGGCTACAATGAGCAGTTCTTC.

The V gene is TRBV7-3, the J gene TRBJ2-1, with TRBD2 matching over 11 bases. Germline CDR1 reads SGHTA; CDR2 reads FQGTGA. The CDR3 sequence is 16 residues long. The V gene end was trimmed by 1 base and the J gene end by 12 bases; junction bases not matched to a gene: 11. Here the CDR3 DNA reads TGTGCCAGCAGCTTAATGGGGGTAGCGGGAGGGTTGGGGCAGTTCTTC. Protein: CASSLMGVAGGLGQFF. Variable domain in full (rest from reference TRBV7-3 and TRBJ2-1): GAGVSQTPSNKVTEKGKYVELRCDPISGHTALYWYRQSLGQGPEFLIYFQGTGAADDSGLPNDRFFAVRPEGSVSTLKIQRTERGDSAVYLCASSLMGVAGGLGQFFGPGTRLTVL.

V usage is TRBV7-9 and J usage is TRBJ1-2; D possibly corresponds to TRBD1 (5 bases). This CDR3 comprises 14 residues. Germline V gene data show CDR1 as SEHNR and CDR2 as FQNEAQ (reference sequence). V dropped 5 bases and J dropped 0 bases, with 10 bases sitting between them. The DNA for the CDR3 is TGTGCCAGCAGCCCCGGGACTCCTAACTATGGCTACACCTTC. Translating gives CASSPGTPNYGYTF. The full variable domain, rest sourced from reference TRBV7-9 and TRBJ1-2, is DTGVSQNPRHKITKRGQNVTFRCDPISEHNRLYWYRQTLGQGPEFLTYFQNEAQLEKSRLLSDRFSAERPKGSFSTLEIQRTEQGDSAMYLCASSPGTPNYGYTFGSGTRLTVV.

In DNA, the CDR3 is TGCGCCAGCAGCCAAGATCAGGCCTACGAGCAGTACTTC. Amino acid sequence: CASSQDQAYEQYF. The chain carries TRBV4-1 and TRBJ2-7; D is uncertain. The germline gives CDR1 MGHRA, CDR2 YSYEKL. V gave up 0 bases and J gave up 2 bases, with 5 bases separating them. The CDR3 length is 13 residues.

As to this clone: One end of the junction does not line up with germline, which may come from a read error. The sample carries other DNA sequences with the same CDR3. The CDR3 region is CSIPTAGVTDTQYF. DNA for the CDR3: TGTAGCATACCGACAGCGGGAGTCACAGATACGCAGTATTTT. The chain uses TRBV29-1 and TRBJ2-3; 8 bases align to TRBD2. Per germline, CDR1 SQVTM and CDR2 ANQGSEA. This CDR3 spans 14 amino acids.

The chain is built from TRBV4-2 and TRBJ2-2; the D gene is possibly TRBD2 (6 bases). The CDR3 extends over 16 amino acids. Trimming shortened V by 5 bases and J by 1 base, and 14 bases separated the two germline ends. Per germline, CDR1 LGHNA and CDR2 YNFKEQ. DNA for the CDR3: TGTGCCAGCAGCAGAATCGGGACTGGGAACACCGGGGAGCTGTTTTTT. The encoded protein is CASSRIGTGNTGELFF.

The V and J genes are TRBV4-1 and TRBJ2-1; 13 bases agree with TRBD2. V trimming: 3 bases; J trimming: 8 bases; junction bases outside the gene matches: 7. The CDR3 is made up of 16 amino acids. The germline V gene encodes CDR1 MGHRA and CDR2 YSYEKL. The DNA for the CDR3 is TGCGCCAGCAGCCATACTAGCGGGAGGGAATGGGATGAGCAGTTCTTC. Protein product: CASSHTSGREWDEQFF.

The V and J genes are TRBV11-1 and TRBJ2-7; D not resolved. V was cut by 5 bases and J by 1 base, with 15 bases left in between. The length of the CDR3 is 15 residues. Germline-derived CDR1 and CDR2 are SGHAT and FQDESV (reference sequence). CDR3 in amino acids: CASSASRVTSYEQYF. In nucleotides, the CDR3 is TGTGCCAGCAGCGCGAGCCGGGTTACATCCTACGAGCAGTACTTC.

The table lists this clone with a count of one. The chain has TRBV4-3 and TRBJ1-3; D gene unclear. This CDR3 contains 16 residues. V lost 0 bases to trimming and J lost 1 base, with 10 bases between them. Germline V gene data show CDR1 as LGHNA and CDR2 as YSLEER. CDR3 amino acids: CASSQDLAGSGNTIYF. CDR3 nucleotide sequence: TGCGCCAGCAGCCAAGATCTAGCGGGGTCTGGAAACACCATATATTTT.

The chain has TRBV29-1 and TRBJ2-6; possibly TRBD1 for D (5 bases). Germline V CDR1 and CDR2: SQVTM, ANQGSEA. V was shortened by 2 bases and J by 0 bases, with 20 bases between the two germline ends. CDR3 length: 19 amino acids. In DNA form, the CDR3 reads TGCAGCGTTGAATTGAGGAAGGGGCAGGCGAGCTCTGGGGCCAACGTCCTGACTTTC. The encoded protein is CSVELRKGQASSGANVLTF.

This clone was observed a single time. The CDR3 bases are TGCGCCAGCAGCTTGGATTCAGGGAAGAACACTGAAGCTTTCTTT. It encodes CASSLDSGKNTEAFF. The J gene is TRBJ1-1, the V gene TRBV5-1, with D tentatively TRBD1 (5 bases). CDR1 and CDR2 (germline): SGHRS, YFSETQ. CDR3 size: 15 residues. V lost 0 bases and J 1 base, leaving 10 bases between the germline ends.

The chain recombines TRBV19 with TRBJ2-7; 7 bases match TRBD2. The CDR3 is 14 residues long. CDR1 is LNHDA, CDR2 SQIVND, per germline (reference sequence). With 2 bases clipped from V and 1 base from J, the junction kept 2 bases outside the gene matches. The CDR3 loop is CASSIPGRSYEQYF. CDR3 nucleotide sequence: TGTGCCAGTAGTATACCCGGGAGGTCCTACGAGCAGTACTTC.

The rearrangement links TRBV15 to TRBJ2-1; possible D gene TRBD2, 5 bases. V was shortened by 1 base and J by 6 bases, with 19 bases between the two germline ends. Germline V gene data show CDR1 as LNHNV and CDR2 as YYDKDF (reference sequence). CDR3 length: 17 amino acids. The DNA for the CDR3 is TGTGCCACCAGCAGAGTTCGGGCTAGCAATCTTCCCAATGAGCAGTTCTTC. As protein: CATSRVRASNLPNEQFF.

The chain joins TRBV19 to TRBJ2-7; TRBD1 is a possible D gene (5 bases). CDR1 LNHDA and CDR2 SQIVND come from the germline V gene (reference sequence). The V gene lost 6 bases and the J gene lost 4 bases, with 7 bases spanning the gap. The CDR3 consists of 11 residues. The CDR3 spells CASRRGYEQYF. CDR3 nucleotide sequence: TGTGCCAGTAGAAGGGGATACGAGCAGTACTTC.

This chain connects TRBV4-2 to TRBJ2-4, with 7 bases fitting TRBD2. Germline CDR1 LGHNA, CDR2 YNFKEQ. The J segment lost 8 bases and the V segment lost 3 bases, leaving 10 bases of the junction unmatched. The CDR3 has 15 residues. CDR3 loop: CASSHPRESGDIQYF. For the CDR3, the DNA is TGTGCCAGCAGCCACCCCCGGGAGAGCGGGGACATTCAGTACTTC.